The sequence of this TCR beta chain was determined in a study of shared clonotypes between healthy human individuals. Overall study findings and caveats: Non-shared clonotypes had lower generation probabilities than clonotypes shared by all four sorted-subset donors. The study drew on few donors, limiting represented genetic and exposure-history diversity.

The V gene's germline CDR1 is MGHDK and CDR2 SYGVNS. This CDR3 is 10 amino acids long. The V and J ends lost 8 bases and 4 bases respectively, with 5 bases between them. With respect to this clone: Its antigen remains unidentified.

TCRdb's copy holds only in-frame clones and misses some; the assay was immunoSEQ multiplex PCR. The sample carries about 670,000 clones, around 72% recorded once. Input material: memory CD4+ T cells sorted from blood. Subset given: CD45RA-negative fraction. The TCR originated in a woman aged 25-40 years in good health. V usage is TRBV25-1 and J usage is TRBJ2-5; no reliable D call. CDR3 sequence (DNA): TGTGCCAGCCGCCTAGAGACCCAGTACTTC. Translation gives CASRLETQYF.